The entry below describes one TCR beta chain. What it binds is not known. This entry comes from a study of beta chain features in type 1 diabetes. Turning to the study itself: Across every sample, about 110 million sorted cells were examined in total.

One heparinised draw of blood, averaging approximately 110 mL, came from each donor. Without exception, sorted populations had purity beyond 95%. Broader study findings: Sequencing of cDNA might inflate the share of cells that strongly express TCR.

From germline, CDR1 is LGHNA and CDR2 YSLEER. The V and J ends lost 4 bases and 3 bases respectively, with 16 bases between them. This CDR3 region has 16 residues. Every bit of the isolated RNA underwent reverse transcription, so sequencing read expressed TCRB transcripts. The assay was immunoSEQ multiplex PCR, and TCRdb's table has in-frame clones only and misses some. This table has 860,000 or so clones, 15% to 20% appearing once. This receptor was identified in a woman between 18 and 30 years old in good health. The V call is TRBV4-3, the J call TRBJ2-1, with D possibly matching TRBD1 (6 bases). Material: naive CD4+ T cells from blood. This chain's CDR3 is CASSRGQRPIYNEQFF. The CDR3 DNA reads TGCGCCAGCAGCCGAGGACAGAGACCGATCTACAATGAGCAGTTCTTC.